Each of the 7 T cell receptor beta chains below was sequenced from the same sample in a study of T cell clones after liver transplantation. Measured with immunoSEQ multiplex PCR; TCRdb has only the in-frame clones, and not every one. The sample includes 45,000 to 60,000 clones, approximately 84% seen only once; the top ten take about 8.5%. The sequencing used CD4+ T cells from blood, collected before liver transplant. The receptors derive from a human donor who received a liver transplant.

V gene TRBV27 combines with J gene TRBJ2-2, with D possibly TRBD1 on 6 matching bases. CDR1 is MNHEY, CDR2 SMNVEV, per germline (reference sequence). V lost 5 bases, J lost 2 bases, and 12 bases lay in between. The CDR3 length is 15 residues. Here the CDR3 reads CASSPHRVNTGELFF. Here the CDR3 DNA reads TGTGCCAGCAGTCCCCACAGGGTTAACACCGGGGAGCTGTTTTTT.

This chain uses TRBV5-4 with TRBJ1-1, with D possibly being TRBD1 (6 bases). Germline loops: CDR1 SGHNT, CDR2 YYREEE (reference sequence). V lost 4 bases and J lost 0, with 13 bases in between. This CDR3 spans 15 amino acids. The CDR3 DNA reads TGTGCCAGCAGCAGGGACACAGGAATGAACACTGAAGCTTTCTTT. As protein: CASSRDTGMNTEAFF.

The rearrangement links TRBV6-5 to TRBJ1-3; tentative D call: TRBD1 (6 bases). Germline assignment: CDR1 MNHEY and CDR2 SVGAGI. Trimming left V 8 bases short and J 0 bases short, with 8 bases between. The CDR3 length is 13 residues. CDR3 sequence: CASGQSSGNTIYF. For the CDR3, the DNA is TGTGCCAGCGGACAGTCCTCTGGAAACACCATATATTTT.

The J gene is TRBJ2-3, the V gene TRBV19; 11 bases map to TRBD2. The CDR3 has 16 residues. Losses at the gene ends were 5 bases for V and 6 bases for J; bases not matched to a gene: 10. Germline loops: CDR1 LNHDA, CDR2 SQIVND (reference sequence). In DNA, the CDR3 is TGTGCCAGTAGTGTACGCGGGACTAGCGGTAGGGATACGCAGTATTTT. The encoded protein is CASSVRGTSGRDTQYF.

The V call is TRBV4-3, the J call TRBJ2-1; 7 nucleotides line up with TRBD2. The CDR3 has 19 residues. From germline, CDR1 is LGHNA and CDR2 YSLEER. V was clipped by 0 bases and J by 0 bases; unmatched bases: 11. In DNA, the CDR3 is TGCGCCAGCAGCCAAGAACCCCTTAGCGGGTCAAGCTCCTACAATGAGCAGTTCTTC. Protein: CASSQEPLSGSSSYNEQFF.

The V and J genes are TRBV25-1 and TRBJ1-2; D is perhaps TRBD1 (5 bases). CDR3 size: 12 residues. Trimming cost V 2 bases and J 6 bases, with 7 bases left between them. From germline, CDR1 is MGHDK and CDR2 SYGVNS. CDR3 loop: CASSEQGHGYTF. Written as DNA, the CDR3 is TGTGCCAGCAGTGAACAGGGCCATGGCTACACCTTC.

As for this clone: The sample holds other DNA sequences that translate to the same CDR3. The CDR3 DNA sequence: TGCGCCAGCAGCAGAACCGCTGATAATTCACCCCTCCACTTT. The encoded protein is CASSRTADNSPLHF. V gene TRBV5-1 combines with J gene TRBJ1-6; D remains ambiguous. Germline CDR1 SGHRS, CDR2 YFSETQ. This CDR3 is 14 amino acids long. With 4 bases removed from V and 5 bases from J, the gap between germline ends came to 10 bases. Based on the CDR3 plus reference TRBV5-1 and TRBJ1-6, the full variable domain is KAGVTQTPRYLIKTRGQQVTLSCSPISGHRSVSWYQQTPGQGLQFLFEYFSETQRNKGNFPGRFSGRQFSNSRSEMNVSTLELGDSALYLCASSRTADNSPLHFGNGTRLTVT.